This T cell receptor (beta chain) is from a study of shared clonotypes between healthy human individuals. Only in-frame clones appear in the TCRdb table, and some are missing; sequencing was by immunoSEQ multiplex PCR. The sample comprises around 1.1 million clones, approximately 75% of which are singletons, and 0.7% to 0.95% rests with the top ten. Germline CDR1 is SEHNR and CDR2 is FQNEAQ (reference sequence). V lost 5 bases and J 1 base, leaving 8 bases between the germline ends. This CDR3 region has 13 residues. From CD4+ cells came CD45RA+ naive and CD45RA-negative memory subsets. The sample was memory CD4+ T cells from PBMCs. Subset noted: CD45RA-negative fraction. This chain uses TRBV7-9 with TRBJ1-1; D is undetermined. This TCR was recovered from a man aged 18 to 30 in good health. Some clones in this sample may be carry-over from other donors' samples. The CDR3 DNA is TGTGCCAGCAGCGACCAAAAGAACACTGAAGCTTTCTTT. It yields the protein CASSDQKNTEAFF.